This T cell receptor (beta chain) was captured by sequencing in a study of identical twins. The study's findings and limits: Cord blood beta clonotypes present at high abundance carried fewer insertions; no such pattern appeared in memory repertoires.

Template switching supplied a universal primer site; unique molecular identifiers were carried on the cDNA. TCRdb re-analysed the 5' RACE reads in MiXCR, keeping a single row per CDR3 protein. The table lists 150,000 or so distinct CDR3 sequences, approximately 3.5% of them singletons. From germline, CDR1 is SGHRS and CDR2 YFSETQ. This CDR3 has 14 amino acids. V dropped 2 bases and J dropped 4 bases, with 12 bases sitting between them. Ten or more counts support this clonotype. What it binds is unknown. The gene calls are TRBV5-1 and TRBJ1-1; D gene unclear. The receptor comes from a man in his late teens or twenties in good health. The specimen was memory T cells sorted from blood. The CDR3 DNA reads TGCGCCAGCAGCTTTGGGGAGGGATCCACTGAAGCTTTCTTT. Protein product: CASSFGEGSTEAFF.